This T cell receptor (beta chain) was sequenced during a study of graft-versus-host responses after intestinal transplantation. On this clone: Its antigen is currently unknown.

The repertoire was sequenced with immunoSEQ multiplex PCR; TCRdb's copy has only in-frame clones and lacks some. Among approximately 33,000 clones, about 86% were seen once, and the ten largest hold roughly 19%. Study outcomes and limitations: Allografts of patients with graft-donor T cell macrochimerism showed high graft-versus-host to host-versus-graft clone ratios. Detected in recipient marrow were GvH clones, some of which were first observed in ileum or blood.

This CDR3 comprises 16 residues. Germline CDR1 reads SGHTA; CDR2 reads FQGTGA. The V gene end was trimmed by 6 bases and the J gene end by 0 bases; junction bases not matched to a gene: 6. The TCR originated in a human donor who received an intestinal transplant. The chain combines TRBV7-3 with TRBJ2-1; 9 nucleotides match TRBD2. Sequenced here: unstimulated CD8+ T cells sorted from spleen or lymph node cells, sampled before intestinal transplant. The CDR3: CASSLAGFSSYNEQFF. The CDR3 bases are TGTGCCAGCAGTCTAGCGGGGTTCAGCTCCTACAATGAGCAGTTCTTC.